The 22 T cell receptor beta chains given below trace back to one sample, sequenced in a study of early T cells in non-severe SARS-CoV-2 infection. TCRdb re-called the 5' RACE reads through MiXCR, storing one row per CDR3 protein. The table lists roughly 26,000 distinct CDR3 sequences, 4.5% to 6% of them singletons. Sequencing input: whole blood. The source of these receptors is an adult who was a healthcare worker with PCR-confirmed SARS-CoV-2 infection or an uninfected control (not recorded which).

This clonotype was seen at least ten times. This rearrangement joins TRBV7-6 to TRBJ1-1; D gene unclear. This CDR3 region has 11 residues. V lost 7 bases, J lost 6 bases, and 9 bases lay in between. The germline V gene has CDR1 SGHVS and CDR2 FNYEAQ. The CDR3 loop is CASKGQAEAFF. The CDR3 region has the DNA TGTGCCAGCAAAGGGCAAGCTGAAGCTTTCTTT. The whole variable domain, filled in from reference TRBV7-6 and TRBJ1-1, reads GAGVSQSPRYKVTKRGQDVALRCDPISGHVSLYWYRQALGQGPEFLTYFNYEAQQDKSGLPNDRFSAERPEGSISTLTIQRTEQRDSAMYRCASKGQAEAFFGQGTRLTVV.

This clonotype has ten or more counts. The chain links TRBV7-6 to TRBJ2-5; 8 nucleotides match TRBD1. The length of the CDR3 is 20 residues. J lost 2 bases, V lost 5 bases, and 22 bases had no gene match. The V gene's germline CDR1 is SGHVS and CDR2 FNYEAQ. Here the CDR3 DNA reads TGTGCCAGCAGCCTCCCGGAGAAAGGGGCGGACAGGGAAAGGCAAGAGACCCAGTACTTC. It is translated as CASSLPEKGADRERQETQYF.

There are many counts of this clonotype. V is TRBV29-1 and J is TRBJ1-1; D is unclear. V was pared by 4 bases and J by 1 base, with 10 bases between. CDR3 length equals 13 residues. CDR1 is SQVTM, CDR2 ANQGSEA, per germline. CDR3 region: CSVGGWGNTEAFF. The CDR3 nucleotides read TGCAGCGTTGGAGGGTGGGGGAACACTGAAGCTTTCTTT.

This clonotype was observed at least ten times. The rearrangement uses TRBV10-2 and TRBJ2-7; D possibly corresponds to TRBD2 (6 bases). With 5 bases removed from V and 3 bases from J, the gap between germline ends came to 14 bases. This CDR3 comprises 14 residues. Germline V gives CDR1 WSHSY, CDR2 SAAADI. The CDR3 DNA follows: TGCGCCAGCAGTCCAGCAGGGAGGAGCTACGAGCAGTACTTC. Protein sequence: CASSPAGRSYEQYF.

The chain couples TRBV4-3 to TRBJ1-2; the D is unclear. Per germline, CDR1 LGHNA and CDR2 YSLEER. The length of the CDR3 is 15 residues. Trimming left V 0 bases short and J 4 bases short, with 12 bases between. The CDR3 coding sequence is TGCGCCAGCAGCCAAGATCGACCGGGGTTCTATGGCTACACCTTC. Protein product: CASSQDRPGFYGYTF.

The chain has TRBV6-1 and TRBJ2-1; no reliable D call. The CDR3 loop spans 15 amino acids. Germline V gives CDR1 MNHNS, CDR2 SASEGT. With 2 bases removed from V and 0 bases from J, the gap between germline ends came to 8 bases. This chain's CDR3 is CASSEKSNSYNEQFF. The DNA of the CDR3 is TGTGCCAGCAGTGAAAAGTCCAACTCCTACAATGAGCAGTTCTTC.

This clonotype has ten or more counts. This sequence joins TRBV4-2 and TRBJ1-2; possible D gene TRBD1, 6 bases. V was shortened by 0 bases and J by 4 bases, with 15 bases between the two germline ends. The CDR3 is 16 amino acids. Germline CDR1 reads LGHNA; CDR2 reads YNFKEQ. CDR3 sequence reads: CASSQDRGQYFYGYTF. CDR3 in DNA: TGTGCCAGCAGCCAAGATAGAGGACAGTACTTCTATGGCTACACCTTC.

In its sample, this clonotype was seen many times. This chain links TRBV5-6 with TRBJ1-2, with D hard to call. CDR3 size: 15 residues. V lost 3 bases and J 7 bases, leaving 19 bases between the germline ends. Germline V gene lookup returns CDR1 SGHDT and CDR2 YYEEEE. CDR3 in amino acids: CASSSIPYREGGYTF. CDR3 sequence (DNA): TGTGCCAGCAGCTCCATCCCCTACAGAGAGGGTGGCTACACCTTC.

This clonotype was seen at least ten times. The genes are TRBV18 and TRBJ2-5, with 9 bases matching TRBD2. The CDR3 is 15 amino acids. Trimming at V came to 1 base and at J to 1 base, leaving 1 base not matched to a gene. The V gene's germline CDR1 is KGHSH and CDR2 LQKENI. Here the CDR3 reads CASSPLLAGQETQYF. The CDR3 DNA reads as TGTGCCAGCTCACCACTACTAGCGGGCCAAGAGACCCAGTACTTC.

In its sample, this clonotype was seen many times. This chain links TRBV7-2 with TRBJ2-4, with TRBD2 identical over 8 bases. The CDR3 consists of 13 residues. J lost 7 bases, V lost 6 bases, and 5 bases had no gene match. CDR1 and CDR2 (germline): SGHTA, FQGNSA. The CDR3: CASSFTGGNIQYF. CDR3 in DNA: TGTGCCAGCAGTTTTACGGGGGGGAACATTCAGTACTTC.

The chain joins TRBV10-2 to TRBJ1-2, with D unclear. The CDR3 is made up of 13 amino acids. Germline values: CDR1 WSHSY, CDR2 SAAADI. V dropped 3 bases and J dropped 8 bases, with 13 bases sitting between them. CDR3 nucleotides: TGCGCCAGCAGTGAACTCACGGGGTCCGGCTACACCTTC. This gives the protein CASSELTGSGYTF.

This clonotype rates as medium-sized. The J gene is TRBJ1-1, the V gene TRBV7-9; possible D gene TRBD1, 5 bases. CDR1 SEHNR and CDR2 FQNEAQ come from the germline V gene (reference sequence). This CDR3 has 16 residues. Trimming shortened V by 4 bases and J by 4 bases, and 19 bases separated the two germline ends. CDR3 bases: TGTGCCAGCAGCTCCCAAGAAGCAGGGCGAGGCACTGAAGCTTTCTTT. Its translation: CASSSQEAGRGTEAFF.

This clonotype was seen ten or more times. The chain joins TRBV14 to TRBJ1-1, with D uncertain. CDR1 is SGHDN and CDR2 is FVKESK in the germline V gene. This CDR3 has 14 residues. V shed 1 base and J shed 2 bases, with 8 bases lying between them. The chain's CDR3 is CASSQVGGNTEAFF. DNA for the CDR3: TGTGCCAGCAGCCAAGTCGGCGGCAACACTGAAGCTTTCTTT.

Judged by abundance, this clonotype is medium-sized. J is TRBJ2-7 and V is TRBV19, with unresolved D. This CDR3 comprises 12 residues. V lost 8 bases, J lost 1 base, and 9 bases lay in between. Germline V lookup: CDR1 LNHDA, CDR2 SQIVND (reference sequence). The CDR3 coding sequence is TGTGCCAGTTCCCCTCGGTCCTACGAGCAGTACTTC. Protein product: CASSPRSYEQYF.

This clonotype was detected ten times or more. This chain connects TRBV11-2 to TRBJ1-6; D may be TRBD1 (5 bases). V dropped 6 bases and J dropped 7 bases, with 7 bases sitting between them. This CDR3 contains 12 residues. Per the germline V gene, CDR1 is SGHAT and CDR2 is FQNNGV. This CDR3 is CASSNRNSPLHF. CDR3 nucleotides: TGTGCCAGCAGTAACAGGAATTCACCCCTCCACTTT.

The chain carries TRBV5-1 and TRBJ1-5, with D tentatively TRBD1 (5 bases). The CDR3 loop spans 13 amino acids. Germline CDR1 and CDR2: SGHRS and YFSETQ. Trimming pared 1 base from V and 7 bases from J, leaving 9 bases between. The CDR3 spells CASSLTRDQPQHF. For the CDR3, the DNA is TGCGCCAGCAGCTTGACAAGGGACCAGCCCCAGCATTTT.

This chain joins TRBV5-5 and TRBJ2-5, with D possibly TRBD2 on 6 matching bases. CDR1 is SGHKS, CDR2 YYEKEE, per germline (reference sequence). The CDR3 contains 16 residues. The ends were cut back, 0 bases at V and 1 base at J, with 13 bases in the middle. CDR3 nucleotides: TGTGCCAGCAGCTTGGGCTTAGCGGCCCTCCAAGAGACCCAGTACTTC. This gives the protein CASSLGLAALQETQYF.

Relative to its sample, this clonotype is medium-sized. V usage is TRBV10-3 and J usage is TRBJ2-7; D remains ambiguous. Trimming shortened V by 5 bases and J by 3 bases, and 8 bases separated the two germline ends. The CDR3 sequence is 12 residues long. Germline V lookup: CDR1 ENHRY, CDR2 SYGVKD. CDR3 sequence (DNA): TGTGCCATCAGTATTAACAGCTACGAGCAGTACTTC. Translated: CAISINSYEQYF.

The sample holds many counts of this clonotype. The chain couples TRBV4-1 to TRBJ1-4; TRBD1 matches at 7 bases. V lost 6 bases to trimming and J lost 0 bases; unmatched junction nucleotides: 13. The CDR3 is 18 amino acids. Germline V gene lookup returns CDR1 MGHRA and CDR2 YSYEKL. CDR3 loop: CASRQTRFQGATNEKLFF. The CDR3 DNA reads as TGCGCCAGCAGACAAACCAGGTTCCAGGGGGCAACTAATGAAAAACTGTTTTTT.

The V and J genes are TRBV6-2 or TRBV6-3 and TRBJ2-1, with 9 nucleotides matching TRBD2. The CDR3 totals 15 residues. V lost 2 bases, J lost 7 bases, and 6 bases stayed unmatched. Germline loops: CDR1 MNHEY, CDR2 SVGEGT. The CDR3 protein is CASSYGGGARNEQFF. The DNA for the CDR3 is TGTGCCAGCAGTTACGGCGGGGGGGCCAGGAATGAGCAGTTCTTC.

This clonotype was observed many times. The gene calls are TRBV12-3 or TRBV12-4 and TRBJ2-1; 8 bases agree with TRBD2. The CDR3 runs to 15 residues. With V trimmed by 1 base and J by 5 bases, 4 bases remained unmatched. The CDR3 reads CASSLGGGSNNEQFF. DNA of the CDR3: TGTGCCAGCAGTTTAGGCGGGGGGTCTAACAATGAGCAGTTCTTC.

This clonotype was seen ten or more times. The genes are TRBV20-1 and TRBJ2-3; 9 nucleotides agree with TRBD2. This CDR3 is 15 amino acids long. The J segment lost 2 bases and the V segment lost 3 bases, leaving 6 bases of the junction unmatched. Germline V gives CDR1 DFQATT, CDR2 SNEGSKA (reference sequence). The CDR3 nucleotides are TGCAGTGCTAGGTCTAGCGGGGTGTTCACAGATACGCAGTATTTT. It encodes CSARSSGVFTDTQYF.